The T cell receptor beta chain under discussion was sequenced for a study of beta chain features in type 1 diabetes. Study-wide results and limits: Among all four CD4+ subsets, Type 1 diabetes patients had TCRB CDR3s that were moderately but significantly shorter. Insertions were fewer and deletions more numerous at VDJ junctions in type 1 diabetes patients. Possible PCR preference for shorter templates applied equally to patients and controls.

CDR3 length: 17 residues. Germline V gene lookup returns CDR1 MGHRA and CDR2 YSYEKL. J was trimmed by 6 bases and V by 0 bases; bases with no gene match: 5. The isolated RNA, all of it, was reverse transcribed, so expressed TCRB transcripts were what got sequenced. The data were produced by immunoSEQ multiplex PCR, yet TCRdb's version contains in-frame clones alone and is incomplete. The sample holds 200,000 to 300,000 clones; 14% are singletons and the top ten take approximately 0.02%. For this clone: Its specificity is not known.

The sequencing sample was made of naive CD4+ T cells from blood. V gene TRBV4-1 combines with J gene TRBJ2-1; 13 nucleotides line up with TRBD2. The TCR was taken from a man younger than 40 with type 1 diabetes. CDR3 amino acids: CASSQDPGLAGANEQFF. In DNA, the CDR3 is TGCGCCAGCAGCCAAGATCCCGGACTAGCGGGAGCCAATGAGCAGTTCTTC.